The rows below give T cell receptor beta chains drawn from one sample of a study of T cell clusters in autoimmune cytopenias. Following a re-call of the multiplex PCR reads, TCRdb has one entry per CDR3 protein and lacks DNA. This listing includes some 6,900 distinct CDR3 sequences. The same sample was also used in a study of T cell repertoires in aging, cancer and after chemotherapy.

Sequenced sample: peripheral blood. The receptors originated from a human donor in good health. CDR3s include the opening cysteine and the closing phenylalanine or tryptophan. The size field is filled for only some rows; it gives once, few, many or a size class.

j_call v_call clone_size cdr3_aa
TRBJ2-3 TRBV19 medium-sized CASSIGPSPDTQYF
TRBJ2-5 TRBV7-2 NA CASSLAWQETQYF
TRBJ1-2 TRBV11-1 NA CASSLAGGTYGYTF
TRBJ2-2 TRBV19 medium-sized CASNIQGAGGELFF
TRBJ2-7 TRBV27 NA CASSHPGLAGGGEQYF
TRBJ2-5 TRBV6-5 NA CASSPGPSPTQYF
TRBJ2-7 TRBV6-6 NA CASSYLPGYEQYF
TRBJ2-5 TRBV7-6 NA CASSLGLAGGSIATQYF
TRBJ2-3 TRBV20-1 NA CSATRPGTSRTDTQYF
TRBJ2-3 TRBV28 NA CASSSNTARVDTQYF
TRBJ1-2 TRBV30 NA CACQTGADGYTF
TRBJ2-3 TRBV6-5 NA CASSYSGTPDTQYF
TRBJ2-5 TRBV19 NA CASSGDSQETQYF
TRBJ2-2 TRBV27 NA CASRLGHNTGELFF
TRBJ2-7 TRBV29-1 medium-sized CSVTGMGYEQYF
TRBJ2-1 TRBV30 medium-sized CAWSDTWANEQFF
TRBJ2-7 TRBV19 NA CASSGGTVYEQYF
TRBJ2-2 TRBV7-2 NA CASSWTSGGALPTGELFF
TRBJ1-6 TRBV10-3 NA CAISLQGGSPLHF
TRBJ2-1 TRBV19 NA CASTPLAGGAGEQFF
TRBJ2-3 TRBV6-5 NA CASSYPIRDDPSTDTQYF
TRBJ2-7 TRBV5-5 NA CASSRNPGTGGYEQYF
TRBJ2-6 TRBV14 NA CASSQEMAGANVLTF
TRBJ1-1 TRBV10-3 NA CAISESGRLNTEAFF
TRBJ2-3 TRBV5-6 NA CASIGRGAVTQYF
TRBJ2-7 TRBV27 NA CASSGSRYEQYF
TRBJ1-4 TRBV27 NA CASSSAGENEKLFF
TRBJ2-7 TRBV6-2/TRBV6-3 NA CASSYVAGGHEQYF
TRBJ1-6 TRBV10-3 hyperexpanded CAIQPGGDRGLDNSPLHF
TRBJ2-3 TRBV5-1 NA CASSLGGFPDTQYF
TRBJ1-1 TRBV12-3/TRBV12-4 NA CASSPGIRAFF
TRBJ1-1 TRBV6-2/TRBV6-3 NA CASSYSARLTEAFF
TRBJ2-7 TRBV6-6 NA CATGVAVSYEQYF
TRBJ1-6 TRBV6-1 NA CASSSGTGTRSPLHF
TRBJ1-6 TRBV30 NA CAWSVRGANSPLHF
TRBJ2-2 TRBV6-5 NA CASTSFTTGELFF
TRBJ1-5 TRBV19 NA CASSNWRQPQHF
TRBJ1-5 TRBV19 NA CASSITPGQINQPQHF
TRBJ2-5 TRBV30 NA CAWGPPRTGGLKTQYF
TRBJ2-7 TRBV29-1 NA CSVGSGASYEQYF
TRBJ1-6 TRBV12-3/TRBV12-4 NA CASTSLIQGASPLHF
TRBJ2-3 TRBV18 NA CASSYQSTDTQYF
TRBJ2-1 TRBV5-6 NA CASSSGQGLARVQFF
TRBJ1-4 TRBV6-1 NA CASEADGATNEKLFF
TRBJ1-3 TRBV19 NA CASSHGGNTIYF